The source of this T cell receptor beta chain is a study of cytomegalovirus exposure and HLA in healthy donors. Study-wide results and limits: The productive fraction for most TCR beta V segments was about 87% or about 30% in an earlier analysis. Specificity of a few CMV-associated chains for CMV antigens was verified in vitro.

As for this clone: Its antigen is currently unknown.

Trimming shortened V by 0 bases and J by 8 bases, and 8 bases separated the two germline ends. Germline-derived CDR1 and CDR2 are LGHNA and YNFKEQ. The CDR3 has 14 amino acids. PCR amplification relied on 60 Vbeta primers (plus 13 Jbeta primers). The data were produced by immunoSEQ multiplex PCR, yet TCRdb's version contains in-frame clones alone and is incomplete. The repertoire includes some 140,000 clones, approximately 80% of them detected once, and 9.5% to 15% sits in the top ten. The origin of this receptor is a man aged 25-45 years in good health and CMV-seropositive. The sample consisted of PBMCs. The V and J genes are TRBV4-2 and TRBJ1-6; D is ambiguous. CDR3 nucleotides: TGTGCCAGCAGCCAAGATCCCCGCGATTCACCCCTCCACTTT. Residues: CASSQDPRDSPLHF.